This is a list of T cell receptor beta chains from one sample in a study of T cell responses to AZD1222 COVID-19 vaccine. Produced via immunoSEQ multiplex PCR; TCRdb's table is partial and in-frame only. The sample has about 120,000 clones; around nine tenths are singletons. The sample was peripheral blood, taken on day 0 of AZD1222 vaccination. The source is an adult in good health. CDR3s include the opening cysteine and the closing phenylalanine or tryptophan. A D gene is named only where the DNA matches it firmly. Clone size, where shown, is once, few, many, or a class for clones that have expanded.

>TRBV30|-|TRBJ1-5|-
TGTGCCTGGAGTGGGACAGGCAATCAGCCCCAGCATTTT
CAWSGTGNQPQHF
>TRBV7-9|once|TRBJ2-2|TRBD1
TGTGCCAGCAGCTATCCCTGGGCAGGGGGTCGGAGTGCCGGGGAGCTGTTTTTT
CASSYPWAGGRSAGELFF
>TRBV19|-|TRBJ2-7|-
TGTGCCAGTAACCAGGGAACCTACGAGCAGTACTTC
CASNQGTYEQYF
>TRBV5-6|-|TRBJ2-2|-
TGTGCCAGCAGCGGACGTGAGGGGGGCCGAGGGACCGGGGAGCTGTTTTTT
CASSGREGGRGTGELFF
>TRBV6-5|-|TRBJ1-1|TRBD1
TGTGCCGGGAGGCCGGGACAGGGGGCTTATGAAGCTTTCTTT
CAGRPGQGAYEAFF
>TRBV19|-|TRBJ1-1|-
TGTGCCAGTTCATACCGGGGTGGCAGGTCGGACACTGAAGCTTTCTTT
CASSYRGGRSDTEAFF
>TRBV4-1|-|TRBJ1-2|-
TGCGCCAGCAGCCAAGATCAGTCCCCCCTAGGCGGCTACACCTTC
CASSQDQSPLGGYTF
>TRBV28|once|TRBJ1-3|-
TGTGCCAGCAGTCCTCCGACTAGCTCTGGAAACACCATATATTTT
CASSPPTSSGNTIYF
>TRBV10-1|-|TRBJ1-6|-
TGCGCCAGCAGTGAAAGCAGGGCCAATTCACCCCTCCACTTT
CASSESRANSPLHF
>TRBV27|-|TRBJ1-5|-
TGTGCCAGCAGTTTAAGGGGGCAGCCCCAGCATTTT
CASSLRGQPQHF
>TRBV29-1|-|TRBJ1-2|-
TGCAGCGTTGAAATCCACAACAACTATGGCTACACCTTC
CSVEIHNNYGYTF
>TRBV2|-|TRBJ2-7|-
TGTGCCAGCCAGCGAGTAGGGATAACCTACGAGCAGTACTTC
CASQRVGITYEQYF
>TRBV2|-|TRBJ1-1|TRBD1
TGTGCCAGCAGCCAAGACAGGGGGCGAGAGGCTTTCTTT
CASSQDRGREAFF
>TRBV28|-|TRBJ1-2|-
TGTGCCAGCAGGGCGAGGGGGGCGGTAGGCTATGGCTACACCTTC
CASRARGAVGYGYTF
>TRBV7-8|-|TRBJ2-7|TRBD2
TGTGCCAGCAGCTCCCCCCGGGAGGGGGGCCACGAGCAGTACTTC
CASSSPREGGHEQYF
>TRBV5-4|-|TRBJ1-3|-
TGTGCCAGCAGCTTGGATAACCGCGTGGACACCATATATTTT
CASSLDNRVDTIYF
>TRBV29-1|-|TRBJ2-5|TRBD2
TGCAGCACTGCTCGGGCTAGCGGGAGAGAGACCCAGTACTTC
CSTARASGRETQYF
>TRBV10-3|-|TRBJ1-1|-
TGTGCCATCAAGGGGGGCAACCCCGAAGCTTTCTTT
CAIKGGNPEAFF
>TRBV7-3|-|TRBJ1-5|-
TGTGCCAGCAGCCCACAGGGTAATCAGCCCCAGCATTTT
CASSPQGNQPQHF
>TRBV18|-|TRBJ2-5|TRBD1
TGTGCCAGCTCAGCGGACAGGGGTGGGACCCAGTACTTC
CASSADRGGTQYF
>TRBV28|-|TRBJ2-3|TRBD1
TGTGCCAGCAGTTTTAGGGACAGGGGGGGAACAGATACGCAGTATTTT
CASSFRDRGGTDTQYF
>TRBV11-2|-|TRBJ1-3|-
TGTGCCAGCAGCTTCATATTGTCTGGAAACACCATATATTTT
CASSFILSGNTIYF
>TRBV18|-|TRBJ1-4|-
TGTGCCAGCTCACCGAGAACGGTTGCAACTAATGAAAAACTGTTTTTT
CASSPRTVATNEKLFF
>TRBV7-9|-|TRBJ1-1|TRBD1
TGTGCCAGCAGCTACACAGGGGCCACTGAAGCTTTCTTT
CASSYTGATEAFF
>TRBV5-1|-|TRBJ2-1|TRBD2
TGCGCCAGCAGCTTGGGGGTAGCGGGCTCCTACAATGAGCAGTTCTTC
CASSLGVAGSYNEQFF
>TRBV5-5|-|TRBJ1-1|TRBD1
TGTGCCAGCAGAAAGACAGGGGTCACGAACACTGAAGCTTTCTTT
CASRKTGVTNTEAFF
>TRBV7-9|-|TRBJ2-7|TRBD2
TGTGCCAGCAGCCCCTCACTAGCGGGAGGGCCCGACGAGCAGTACTTC
CASSPSLAGGPDEQYF
>TRBV6-6|-|TRBJ1-5|TRBD1
TGTGCCAGCAGCGGACAGGGGCGGAATCAGCCCCAGCATTTT
CASSGQGRNQPQHF
>TRBV5-1|-|TRBJ1-1|-
TGCGCCAGCAGCTGGACGGTGAACACTGAAGCTTTCTTT
CASSWTVNTEAFF
>TRBV6-5|-|TRBJ1-6|-
TGTGCCAGCAGTATCGGGGGTTCCTATAATTCACCCCTCCACTTT
CASSIGGSYNSPLHF